A single T cell receptor (beta chain) is shown here with its context. The sample holds a few counts of this clone. Its antigen remains undetermined. No quality values exist for individual bases; no much larger clone is one base distant. The entire isolated RNA was reverse transcribed using the High Capacity cDNA Reverse Transcription Kit, and thus expressed TCRB transcripts were sequenced. Deep immunoSEQ sequencing was applied to naive, central memory and regulatory T cell samples, giving an average of around 3.4 million total reads per sample. Sorted cells were lysed in RLT buffer and RNA was extracted with DNase-treated RNeasy Micro or Mini kits, depending on cell number. To prevent cross-contamination, every cell subset was processed on its own, while patient and healthy donor samples were processed together. The immunoSEQ multiplex PCR was used to amplify TCRB sequences from cDNA, yielding 87-bp fragments that span the CDR3 region. Sequencing of the amplicons was done on the Illumina HiSeq platform. On the authors' methods: Synthetic template baselines were used to correct PCR bias computationally, reads within Hamming distance 2 were collapsed together, and singletons that could not be merged were discarded. Reads were aligned against IMGT to assign V, D and J genes, CDR3 length and insertions or deletions at six rearrangement sites. Clonotype counts were normalized to sorted cell number within each subset before computing true diversity and Gini coefficients with the tcR R package. The overlap coefficient, calculated on TCRB nucleotide sequences, was used to quantify repertoire sharing. As a proxy for the pre-selection repertoire, out-of-frame TCRB sequences from naive cells were analyzed. The table was pulled from immuneACCESS by TCRdb, which kept in-frame rearrangements only. Such tables lose some clones; where checked, under half of the loss comes from unresolved V genes, and the rest has no known cause. That table is the source of V, J and clone size, and D and trimming were worked out from the DNA. This sample is represented by about half a million clones; approximately 30% of them were singletons. About 0.065% of the sample rests with the top ten.

Each donor gave one peripheral blood draw, about 110 mL on average, collected into heparinised tubes. Naive, central memory, regulatory and stem cell-like memory CD4+ T cells were sorted on a BD FACSAria II using a panel including CD45RO, CCR7, CD25, CD127, CD95 and CD27. Every sorted population had a purity above 95%. PBMCs were separated immediately by Lymphoprep density gradient centrifugation and were stained directly, without being cultured. To minimize batch effects, samples were stained and sorted in pairs, one healthy donor with one patient per experiment. This entry comes from a study of beta chain features in type 1 diabetes (dated 2018 in TCRdb). Context from the whole study: No differences in mean age, gender distribution, total cell number or subset yield were found between patients and healthy donors. A total of roughly 100 million sorted cells were examined across all samples, and the number of cells per subset was strongly correlated with RNA yield. The study compared TCRB repertoires of sorted circulating CD4+ T cell subsets between recently diagnosed type 1 diabetes patients and matched healthy donors. Naive and central memory subsets were obtained from all 30 or so donors, but regulatory and stem cell-like memory subsets were isolated from only 8 patients and roughly eight healthy donors.

General findings and caveats noted by the study authors: Only small numbers of individuals were included in the HLA sub-analyses, which left unresolved whether HLA type had any influence on TCRB rearrangement. At VDJ recombination sites, type 1 diabetes patients had fewer insertions and more deleted nucleotides, which implies abnormalities in thymic rearrangement. Because cDNA was sequenced instead of genomic DNA, activated cells with high expression could be over-represented, although the groups did not differ in activation or CD3 levels. Type 1 diabetes patients showed a moderate but significant shortening of TCRB CDR3 length in all four CD4+ subsets. Naive, central memory and regulatory TCRB repertoires appeared to be more alike among patients than among healthy donors. Shorter templates might be favored by PCR, yet because patient and control samples were amplified and corrected together, any such skew would affect both groups equally.

From the germline V gene, CDR1 is SGHDT and CDR2 is YYEEEE. Its CDR3 holds 16 amino acids, cysteine through phenylalanine. Of the read, only the CDR3 DNA is kept; its 48 bases are in frame from base 1. V trim: 4 bases; J trim: 0 bases; unmatched bases: 10. Sample: naive CD4+ T cells from blood. The cell subset or site label, as the study defines it: true naive CD4+ T cells. In this chain, TRBV5-6 is recombined with TRBJ2-7; the central 7 bases match TRBD2. This receptor was obtained from a young man in good health. The sequence in DNA is TGTGCCAGCAGCCCTACTCTAGCGGCTAGCTCCTACGAGCAGTACTTC. Its protein is CASSPTLAASSYEQYF. Beyond the CDR3, the reference TRBV5-6 and TRBJ2-7 genes provide the residues; the full variable domain reads: DAGVTQSPTHLIKTRGQQVTLRCSPKSGHDTVSWYQQALGQGPQFIFQYYEEEERQRGNFPDRFSGHQFPNYSSELNVNALLLGDSALYLCASSPTLAASSYEQYFGPGTRLTVT.